This T cell receptor beta chain was sequenced for a study of blood T cell repertoires in COVID-19. Study summary: The cDNA or gDNA used as material had been derived from T cells, B-cell-depleted T cells, or PBMCs.

Enrollment of patients from Seattle took place during active infection, with longitudinal follow-up. Germline values: CDR1 ENHRY, CDR2 SYGVKD. The CDR3 totals 15 residues. Between the trimmed V and J ends, which lost 5 bases and 0 bases, there was a span of 14 bases. In the original processing: Nucleated cell number was recorded as an estimate derived from reference gene primer amplification. Assay: immunoSEQ multiplex PCR; the TCRdb copy retains only in-frame clones and omits some. Clonal size and the V and J genes are those of that table, whereas D and trimming came from the DNA. The table records roughly 210,000 clones, under 90% of them present only once.

The V and J genes are TRBV10-3 and TRBJ2-7; possible D gene TRBD1, 6 bases. This sequence originates from an elderly woman with COVID-19, enrolled during active disease. The source material was peripheral blood. CDR3 residues: CAISFGTRGSYEQYF. The CDR3 region has the DNA TGTGCCATCAGTTTCGGGACCAGGGGCTCCTACGAGCAGTACTTC.